These 28 T cell receptor beta chains were sequenced from one sample in a study of T cells expressing NK-cell markers. TCRdb derives one entry per CDR3 protein from the 5' RACE reads, leaving out DNA. The sample data list tens of thousands of distinct CDR3 sequences. The sequencing input was blood T cells: a sorted CD56 or NKG2C T cell subset, CD4+ or CD8+ T cells, or bulk PBMC T cells (not recorded which). Receptors were obtained from a woman between 18 and 75 years old in good health.

The chain is built from TRBV5-1 and TRBJ2-5; lacking DNA, the TRBD2 call made by TCRdb goes unchecked. Germline V gene lookup returns CDR1 SGHRS and CDR2 YFSETQ. The length of the CDR3 is 15 residues. The CDR3 loop is CASSLEGLAAETQYF.

The chain couples TRBV10-3 to TRBJ2-2; TCRdb lists TRBD1, though no DNA is available to test this call. The CDR3 is 17 residues long. Per the germline V gene, CDR1 is ENHRY and CDR2 is SYGVKD. CDR3 protein: CAISDPEDRSETGELFF.

The chain couples TRBV5-1 to TRBJ2-2. Germline V gene lookup returns CDR1 SGHRS and CDR2 YFSETQ. The CDR3 covers 16 residues. CDR3 residues: CASSLVWSERTGELFF.

The rearrangement uses TRBV5-1 and TRBJ2-2. Germline V CDR1 and CDR2: SGHRS, YFSETQ. The CDR3 covers 12 residues. CDR3: CASSFRGGELFF. The variable domain in full, completed from reference TRBV5-1 and TRBJ2-2, reads KAGVTQTPRYLIKTRGQQVTLSCSPISGHRSVSWYQQTPGQGLQFLFEYFSETQRNKGNFPGRFSGRQFSNSRSEMNVSTLELGDSALYLCASSFRGGELFFGEGSRLTVL.

CDR3 sequence: CASSPGSISYNEQFF. The V gene is TRBV27, the J gene TRBJ2-1; no DNA is available, so the TRBD2 call from TCRdb remains unchecked. Germline lookup yields CDR1 MNHEY and CDR2 SMNVEV (reference sequence). The CDR3 totals 15 residues.

The chain combines TRBV5-1 with TRBJ1-1. Germline V lookup: CDR1 SGHRS, CDR2 YFSETQ. The length of the CDR3 is 15 residues. The CDR3 region is CASREDGRMNTEAFF.

The rearrangement joins TRBV6-6 to TRBJ2-7; no DNA is available, so the TRBD1 call from TCRdb remains unchecked. CDR3 length equals 12 residues. In germline, CDR1 is MNHNY, CDR2 SVGAGI (reference sequence). The CDR3 loop reads CASSPGWDEQYF.

The rearrangement links TRBV27 to TRBJ2-1; TCRdb indicates TRBD2, and absent DNA this call remains unverified. The CDR3 sequence is 16 residues long. CDR1 MNHEY and CDR2 SMNVEV come from the germline V gene (reference sequence). The CDR3: CASSSRAGDRWGMQFF.

The V and J genes are TRBV9 and TRBJ2-1; checking the TCRdb D call of TRBD2 is not possible without DNA. This CDR3 region has 16 residues. Germline values: CDR1 SGDLS, CDR2 YYNGEE. The CDR3 sequence is CASSVDGTSGINEQFF. The full variable domain, its missing parts supplied by reference TRBV9 and TRBJ2-1, is DSGVTQTPKHLITATGQRVTLRCSPRSGDLSVYWYQQSLDQGLQFLIQYYNGEERAKGNILERFSAQQFPDLHSELNLSSLELGDSALYFCASSVDGTSGINEQFFGPGTRLTVL.

The chain couples TRBV6-5 to TRBJ2-3; checking the TCRdb D call of TRBD2 is not possible without DNA. The V gene's germline CDR1 is MNHEY and CDR2 SVGAGI. There are 16 residues in the CDR3. The CDR3: CASSSFGGPGTDTQYF.

This chain joins TRBV28 and TRBJ2-3; the TCRdb call, TRBD2, lacks DNA for checking. The CDR3 has 17 residues. CDR1 MDHEN and CDR2 SYDVKM come from the germline V gene. CDR3 sequence: CASSWASASGSTDTQYF.

The chain uses TRBV20-1 and TRBJ2-1. The germline V gene has CDR1 DFQATT and CDR2 SNEGSKA (reference sequence). This CDR3 comprises 13 residues. The chain's CDR3 is CSAAVVTMGEQFF.

The rearrangement links TRBV20-1 to TRBJ2-3; the TCRdb call, TRBD2, lacks DNA for checking. The length of the CDR3 is 14 residues. Germline loops: CDR1 DFQATT, CDR2 SNEGSKA (reference sequence). The CDR3: CSARDPRATDTQYF.

This rearrangement joins TRBV6-1 to TRBJ1-1. CDR3 length: 13 amino acids. CDR1 MNHNS and CDR2 SASEGT come from the germline V gene. The CDR3 sequence is CASSERGYTEAFF.

This chain links TRBV2 with TRBJ2-7; TCRdb designates TRBD1, a call that cannot be tested without DNA. The CDR3 contains 14 residues. The V gene's germline CDR1 is SNHLY and CDR2 FYNNEI. The CDR3 sequence is CASNPGQEFDEQYF. The whole variable domain, filled in from reference TRBV2 and TRBJ2-7, reads EPEVTQTPSHQVTQMGQEVILRCVPISNHLYFYWYRQILGQKVEFLVSFYNNEISEKSEIFDDQFSVERPDGSNFTLKIRSTKLEDSAMYFCASNPGQEFDEQYFGPGTRLTVT.

The rearrangement links TRBV29-1 to TRBJ2-3. Germline V CDR1 and CDR2: SQVTM, ANQGSEA. The CDR3 sequence is 11 residues long. CDR3 amino acids: CSVEPTDTQYF.

The chain carries TRBV4-1 and TRBJ2-2. The CDR3 sequence is 14 residues long. The germline CDR1 and CDR2 sequences are MGHRA and YSYEKL. This CDR3 is CASSQGLNTGELFF.

This rearrangement joins TRBV7-9 to TRBJ2-1. This CDR3 region has 13 residues. The germline CDR1 and CDR2 sequences are SEHNR and FQNEAQ (reference sequence). CDR3 in amino acids: CASTISGYNEQFF.

The rearrangement links TRBV27 to TRBJ2-2; absent DNA, TCRdb's TRBD2 call cannot be checked. There are 16 residues in the CDR3. Germline CDR1 and CDR2: MNHEY and SMNVEV (reference sequence). CDR3 in amino acids: CASSFIPAADGGELFF.

J is TRBJ1-6 and V is TRBV7-9; the TRBD1 assignment by TCRdb is unverifiable without DNA. Germline V lookup: CDR1 SEHNR, CDR2 FQNEAQ (reference sequence). The CDR3 sequence is 13 residues long. The CDR3: CASSGPRGSPLHF.

The rearrangement joins TRBV2 to TRBJ2-1; lacking DNA, the TRBD1 call made by TCRdb goes unchecked. Germline CDR1 and CDR2: SNHLY and FYNNEI. This CDR3 is 16 amino acids long. CDR3 sequence reads: CASSIDRVVSYNEQFF. Full variable domain (rest looked up from reference TRBV2 and TRBJ2-1): EPEVTQTPSHQVTQMGQEVILRCVPISNHLYFYWYRQILGQKVEFLVSFYNNEISEKSEIFDDQFSVERPDGSNFTLKIRSTKLEDSAMYFCASSIDRVVSYNEQFFGPGTRLTVL.

The chain has TRBV5-5 and TRBJ1-2. The CDR3 is 14 residues long. Germline CDR1 reads SGHKS; CDR2 reads YYEKEE (reference sequence). This CDR3 reads CATTQGLNNYGYTF.

This sequence joins TRBV5-1 and TRBJ2-2. CDR1 is SGHRS, CDR2 YFSETQ, per germline. This CDR3 spans 13 amino acids. CDR3 residues: CASRLAGTGELFF.

The V gene is TRBV29-1, the J gene TRBJ2-6; TCRdb selects TRBD2, and the lack of DNA leaves this call unchecked. Germline V lookup: CDR1 SQVTM, CDR2 ANQGSEA. The CDR3 runs to 13 residues. The CDR3: CSVGETGANVLTF.

The chain carries TRBV6-5 and TRBJ1-1. The CDR3 totals 13 residues. The V gene's germline CDR1 is MNHEY and CDR2 SVGAGI. This chain's CDR3 is CAITLTENTEAFF.

J is TRBJ2-1 and V is TRBV24-1; no DNA is available, so the TRBD2 call from TCRdb remains unchecked. The CDR3 is 17 residues long. Germline-derived CDR1 and CDR2 are KGHDR and SFDVKD. CDR3 in amino acids: CATSDLSRREGRNEQFF.

The chain uses TRBV7-2 and TRBJ1-2; the D call of TRBD1 rests on TCRdb alone, since no DNA is present to check it. Germline V gene data show CDR1 as SGHTA and CDR2 as FQGNSA. This CDR3 spans 15 amino acids. The CDR3 sequence: CASSPGSGGPYGYTF.

This chain connects TRBV11-3 to TRBJ2-1; TCRdb proposes TRBD2, but this gene call is untestable without DNA. The CDR3 length is 19 residues. Germline values: CDR1 SGHNT, CDR2 YENEEA. The chain's CDR3 is CASSLVSSGIATGYNEQFF.